The 24 T cell receptor beta chains below come from one sample, sequenced in a study of spatial heterogeneity in lung cancer. Documented time point: sample taken at primary tumor resection. MiXCR was run by TCRdb on the 5' RACE reads, yielding one entry per CDR3 protein. This sample has just under 5,000 distinct CDR3 sequences, with about an eighth found just once. Study-level points and caveats: The study found that expanded intratumoral alpha and beta TCR counts tracked tumor mutation counts.

Antigens for these TCRs are unknown. Sample: lung tumor tissue, taken at surgery. The receptors come from a female donor with early-stage non-small cell lung cancer.

By frequency in the sample, this clonotype is medium-sized. The chain uses TRBV10-3 and TRBJ2-3, with 9 bases aligning to TRBD1. J lost 1 base, V lost 2 bases, and 1 base had no gene match. The length of the CDR3 is 15 residues. Germline CDR1 ENHRY, CDR2 SYGVKD. This CDR3 reads CAISERDRGTDTQYF. CDR3 nucleotide sequence: TGTGCCATCAGTGAGAGGGACAGGGGCACAGATACGCAGTATTTT.

Judged by abundance, this clonotype is medium-sized (0.01 to 0.1%). This chain joins TRBV5-6 and TRBJ2-3; 8 positions match TRBD2. J gave up 1 base and V 0 bases, and 7 bases lay outside the gene matches. Germline CDR1 is SGHDT and CDR2 is YYEEEE. CDR3 length equals 17 residues. In DNA, the CDR3 is TGTGCCAGCAGCTTGGGGGCTCGTAGCGGGGGCACAGATACGCAGTATTTT. Its protein is CASSLGARSGGTDTQYF.

The chain couples TRBV20-1 to TRBJ2-3; D perhaps matches TRBD1 (6 bases). The CDR3 has 11 residues. The V end was cut by 2 bases, the J end by 6 bases, with 6 bases between. The germline CDR1 and CDR2 sequences are DFQATT and SNEGSKA (reference sequence). The CDR3 is CSARQGDTQYF. The CDR3 DNA follows: TGCAGTGCTAGACAGGGGGATACGCAGTATTTT.

By its share, this clonotype is medium-sized (0.01 to 0.1%). The rearrangement links TRBV12-3 or TRBV12-4 to TRBJ2-4, with 8 bases aligning to TRBD2. The CDR3 is 14 residues long. J was trimmed by 7 bases and V by 5 bases; bases with no gene match: 7. Here the CDR3 reads CASSPPGGVNIQYF. DNA of the CDR3: TGTGCCAGCAGTCCGCCCGGGGGGGTGAACATTCAGTACTTC.

The sample holds a few counts of this clonotype. The gene calls are TRBV12-3 or TRBV12-4 and TRBJ1-3; 7 bases align to TRBD1. After removal of 5 bases from V and 2 bases from J, the junction contained 6 bases not matched to a gene. The CDR3 is 15 amino acids. The chain's CDR3 is CASSPRGRTGNTIYF. DNA for the CDR3: TGTGCCAGCAGTCCCAGGGGGAGAACTGGAAACACCATATATTTT.

This clonotype has ten or more counts. The CDR3 is CASSSDYYEQYF. The CDR3 DNA reads TGTGCCAGCAGTTCGGATTACTACGAGCAGTACTTC. The V call is TRBV11-2, the J call TRBJ2-7; no clear D gene. The CDR3 extends over 12 amino acids. The V gene lost 6 bases and the J gene lost 3 bases, with 9 bases spanning the gap. Germline V gives CDR1 SGHAT, CDR2 FQNNGV.

This clonotype is judged medium-sized. The chain recombines TRBV7-6 with TRBJ2-2; D remains unclear. V gave up 1 base and J gave up 7 bases, with 4 bases separating them. CDR1 SGHVS and CDR2 FNYEAQ come from the germline V gene. The CDR3 consists of 12 residues. CDR3 region: CASSLVGGELFF. CDR3 coding DNA: TGTGCCAGCAGCTTAGTTGGCGGGGAGCTGTTTTTT.

In its sample, this clonotype was seen many times. The chain joins TRBV6-1 to TRBJ2-1, with TRBD2 matching over 8 bases. Per the germline V gene, CDR1 is MNHNS and CDR2 is SASEGT. This CDR3 is 16 amino acids long. After removal of 0 bases from V and 6 bases from J, the junction contained 7 bases not matched to a gene. The CDR3 sequence is CASSEAVAGLGNEQFF. The CDR3 DNA reads TGTGCCAGCAGTGAAGCCGTAGCGGGGTTGGGCAATGAGCAGTTCTTC.

Notes on this clonotype: A much larger clone lies a single base off, so this may be a read error. J is TRBJ2-3 and V is TRBV14; maybe TRBD1 (5 bases). Looked up from germline, CDR1 is SGHDN and CDR2 is FVKESK. The CDR3 contains 12 residues. The CDR3 sequence: CANSQIDRTQYF. The DNA of the CDR3 is TGTGCCAACAGCCAGATCGACAGAACGCAGTATTTT.

Sample share makes this clonotype medium-sized. This chain links TRBV6-1 with TRBJ2-3, with 8 nucleotides matching TRBD2. The J segment lost 5 bases and the V segment lost 3 bases, leaving 4 bases of the junction unmatched. The CDR3 runs 14 residues. Germline V gives CDR1 MNHNS, CDR2 SASEGT. This chain's CDR3 is CASSDGRVVDTQYF. In nucleotides, the CDR3 is TGTGCCAGCAGTGACGGGAGGGTGGTAGATACGCAGTATTTT.

This clonotype came up many times. The CDR3 sequence is CASSSDGTVYNEQFF. DNA for the CDR3: TGTGCCAGCAGCTCGGACGGGACAGTCTACAATGAGCAGTTCTTC. The rearrangement joins TRBV5-4 to TRBJ2-1; 7 bases are shared with TRBD1. Germline CDR1 SGHNT, CDR2 YYREEE (reference sequence). The CDR3 spans 15 residues. With 3 bases clipped from V and 3 bases from J, the junction kept 6 bases outside the gene matches.

This clonotype occurred many times. The rearrangement uses TRBV12-3 or TRBV12-4 and TRBJ2-7, with a possible D match to TRBD2 (5 bases). CDR3 length: 16 amino acids. The V and J ends lost 2 bases and 1 base respectively, with 15 bases between them. The CDR3 spells CASSLNSAGGSYEQYF. CDR3 DNA: TGTGCCAGCAGTTTAAATTCGGCAGGCGGGTCCTACGAGCAGTACTTC.

The chain couples TRBV18 to TRBJ2-1; D possibly corresponds to TRBD2 (6 bases). The CDR3 has 15 amino acids. Per germline, CDR1 KGHSH and CDR2 LQKENI. The V end was cut by 3 bases, the J end by 7 bases, with 16 bases between. Here the CDR3 DNA reads TGTGCCAGCTCACCGATGAATGCCCGGGAGAATGAGCAGTTCTTC. Translating it yields CASSPMNARENEQFF.

This clonotype is medium-sized by share. This sequence joins TRBV29-1 and TRBJ2-3; TRBD1 is a possible D gene (5 bases). The V end was cut by 7 bases, the J end by 6 bases, with 20 bases between. The CDR3 sequence is 14 residues long. Germline V CDR1 and CDR2: SQVTM, ANQGSEA. The CDR3 coding sequence is TGCAGCGCAAACACAGGCCCGAGGTCCGATACGCAGTATTTT. It yields the protein CSANTGPRSDTQYF.

The rearrangement links TRBV29-1 to TRBJ2-1; D remains ambiguous. Germline V gene data show CDR1 as SQVTM and CDR2 as ANQGSEA. Trimming removed 2 bases from V and 4 bases from J, with 12 bases in between. The CDR3 consists of 14 residues. The CDR3 sequence is CSVELAGPYNEQFF. The CDR3, as DNA: TGCAGCGTTGAACTTGCAGGCCCGTACAATGAGCAGTTCTTC.

This clonotype has just a few counts. CDR3 DNA: TGTGCCAGCTCACGGGACAGGGTCCCAGATACGCAGTATTTT. This codes for CASSRDRVPDTQYF. V usage is TRBV18 and J usage is TRBJ2-3; 9 bases map to TRBD1. This CDR3 has 14 residues. CDR1 KGHSH and CDR2 LQKENI come from the germline V gene. V lost 4 bases to trimming and J lost 4 bases; unmatched junction nucleotides: 3. Full variable domain (rest looked up from reference TRBV18 and TRBJ2-3): NAGVMQNPRHLVRRRGQEARLRCSPMKGHSHVYWYRQLPEEGLKFMVYLQKENIIDESGMPKERFSAEFPKEGPSILRIQQVVRGDSAAYFCASSRDRVPDTQYFGPGTRLTVL.

This clonotype was recorded at least ten times. The chain is built from TRBV6-2 or TRBV6-3 and TRBJ2-7; weak D call: TRBD2 (7 bases). This CDR3 spans 15 amino acids. The germline V and J ends were trimmed by 0 bases and 5 bases, with 14 bases remaining between them. CDR1 is MNHEY, CDR2 SVGEGT, per germline. CDR3 bases: TGTGCCAGCAGTTACTCAGGGGGGGCCTTGAACGAGCAGTACTTC. It encodes CASSYSGGALNEQYF.

This clonotype was observed a handful of times. The gene calls are TRBV7-8 and TRBJ1-2; 7 bases are a match to TRBD1. From germline, CDR1 is SGHVS and CDR2 FQNEAQ. V shed 5 bases and J 8 bases; nucleotides not matched to a gene: 8. The CDR3 has 13 amino acids. The CDR3 reads CASSTGQAQGYTF. CDR3 sequence (DNA): TGTGCCAGCAGCACCGGACAGGCTCAAGGCTACACCTTC.

Within the sample, this clonotype is medium-sized. This chain connects TRBV6-6 to TRBJ1-2; the match to TRBD1 covers 8 bases. The CDR3 consists of 15 residues. Losses at the gene ends were 0 bases for V and 8 bases for J; bases not matched to a gene: 8. Germline V gene lookup returns CDR1 MNHNY and CDR2 SVGAGI (reference sequence). The CDR3 loop is CASSYSDRGVEGYTF. The CDR3 DNA reads TGTGCCAGCAGTTACTCAGACAGGGGAGTTGAGGGCTACACCTTC.

Sample share makes this clonotype medium-sized. In DNA, the CDR3 is TGTGCCAGCAGCTTAGGGAGCGGGGGGCCTAGCACAGATACGCAGTATTTT. Translating gives CASSLGSGGPSTDTQYF. This rearrangement joins TRBV7-9 to TRBJ2-3; TRBD2 agrees at 9 bases. Germline values: CDR1 SEHNR, CDR2 FQNEAQ (reference sequence). Trimming removed 1 base from V and 0 bases from J; junction bases left unmatched: 5. This CDR3 has 17 residues.

The chain employs TRBV6-5 and TRBJ2-1; D gene uncertain. V was shortened by 0 bases and J by 9 bases, with 12 bases between the two germline ends. Germline V lookup: CDR1 MNHEY, CDR2 SVGAGI. The CDR3 totals 14 residues. The CDR3 DNA follows: TGTGCCAGCAGTTACTCTGGCTTCAATGGTGAGCAGTTCTTC. It yields the protein CASSYSGFNGEQFF.

In its sample, this clonotype was seen many times. The chain carries TRBV3-1 and TRBJ2-2; no firm D call. V was clipped by 3 bases and J by 6 bases, with 5 bases between them. This CDR3 contains 12 residues. Per germline, CDR1 LGHDT and CDR2 YNNKEL (reference sequence). DNA for the CDR3: TGTGCCAGCAGCCAGCCGCCCGGGGAGCTGTTTTTT. Protein product: CASSQPPGELFF.

This clonotype is medium-sized within its sample. The chain combines TRBV5-1 with TRBJ1-4, with TRBD1 as a possible D gene (6 bases). CDR3 length equals 15 residues. CDR1 and CDR2 from the germline V gene are SGHRS and YFSETQ. V lost 0 bases and J lost 6, with 12 bases in between. The CDR3 DNA reads as TGCGCCAGCAGCTTGGCAGGGGCGAAGGATGAAAAACTGTTTTTT. As protein: CASSLAGAKDEKLFF.

This clonotype was counted at least ten times. This sequence joins TRBV11-2 and TRBJ2-2; perhaps TRBD2 as D (6 bases). The CDR3 length is 17 residues. Germline CDR1 and CDR2: SGHAT and FQNNGV. The ends were cut back, 5 bases at V and 1 base at J, with 17 bases in the middle. This CDR3 reads CASSPGTWARNTGELFF. The CDR3 DNA reads TGTGCCAGCAGCCCTGGGACTTGGGCCCGGAACACCGGGGAGCTGTTTTTT.